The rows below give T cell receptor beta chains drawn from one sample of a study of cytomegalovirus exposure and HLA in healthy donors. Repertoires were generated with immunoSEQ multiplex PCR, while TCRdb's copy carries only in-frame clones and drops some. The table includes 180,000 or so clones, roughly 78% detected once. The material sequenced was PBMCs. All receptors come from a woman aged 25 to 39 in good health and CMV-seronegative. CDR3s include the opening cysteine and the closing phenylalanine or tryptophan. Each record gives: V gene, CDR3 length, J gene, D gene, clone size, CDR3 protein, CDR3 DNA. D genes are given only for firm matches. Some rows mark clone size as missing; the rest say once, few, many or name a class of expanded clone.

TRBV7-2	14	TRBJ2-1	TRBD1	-	CASSFRQGAGEQFF	TGTGCCAGCAGCTTCCGACAGGGGGCGGGTGAGCAGTTCTTC
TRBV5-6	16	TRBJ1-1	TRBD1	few	CASSLGPGQESTEAFF	TGTGCCAGCAGCTTGGGGCCGGGACAGGAGAGCACTGAAGCTTTCTTT
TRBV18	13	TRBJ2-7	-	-	CASSPGQPYEQYF	TGTGCCAGCTCACCGGGGCAGCCCTACGAGCAGTACTTC
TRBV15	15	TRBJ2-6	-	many	CATSRELSGANVLTF	TGTGCCACCAGCAGAGAACTCTCTGGGGCCAACGTCCTGACTTTC
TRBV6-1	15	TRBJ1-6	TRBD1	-	CASSLATGANSPLHF	TGTGCCAGCAGCCTTGCGACAGGGGCGAATTCACCCCTCCACTTT
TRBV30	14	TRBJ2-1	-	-	CAWSGWAGLGEQFF	TGTGCCTGGAGCGGGTGGGCAGGGTTGGGTGAGCAGTTCTTC
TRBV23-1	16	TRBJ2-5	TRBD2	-	CASSLHWRGGEETQYF	TGCGCCAGCAGTCTACATTGGCGGGGAGGGGAAGAGACCCAGTACTTC
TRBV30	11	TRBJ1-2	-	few	CAWSVGGSYTF	TGTGCCTGGAGTGTGGGGGGGAGCTACACCTTC
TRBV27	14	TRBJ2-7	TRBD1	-	CASSYRGPTYEQYF	TGTGCCAGCAGCTACAGGGGGCCTACCTACGAGCAGTACTTC
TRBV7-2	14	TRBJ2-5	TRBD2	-	CASSLGLAVETQYF	TGTGCCAGCAGCTTAGGACTAGCGGTGGAGACCCAGTACTTC
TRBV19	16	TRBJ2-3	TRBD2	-	CASSIVSSGEADTQYF	TGTGCCAGTAGTATAGTATCTAGCGGGGAGGCAGATACGCAGTATTTT
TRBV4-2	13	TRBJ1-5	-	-	CASSPRRNQPQHF	TGTGCCAGCAGCCCCCGCCGGAATCAGCCCCAGCATTTT
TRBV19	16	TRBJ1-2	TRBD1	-	CASSTRRQGSNYGYTF	TGTGCCAGTAGTACGCGAAGACAGGGTTCTAACTATGGCTACACCTTC
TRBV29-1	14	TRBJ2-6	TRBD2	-	CSVRGESGANVLTF	TGCAGCGTGCGGGGGGAATCTGGGGCCAACGTCCTGACTTTC
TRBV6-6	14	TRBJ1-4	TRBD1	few	CASRADRLNEKLFF	TGTGCCAGCAGAGCGGACAGGCTTAATGAAAAACTGTTTTTT
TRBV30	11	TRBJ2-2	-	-	CAWGSGGELFF	TGTGCCTGGGGCTCTGGCGGGGAGCTGTTTTTT
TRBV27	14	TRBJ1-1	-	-	CASSLGLADTEAFF	TGTGCCAGCAGTTTGGGCCTAGCGGACACTGAAGCTTTCTTT